This is a list of T cell receptor beta chains from one sample in a study of T cells after yellow fever vaccination. TCRdb ran MiXCR on the 5' RACE reads and lists one entry per CDR3 protein. The sample carries about 47,000 distinct CDR3 sequences, about 7.4% recorded once. Sequences were derived from CD8+ T cells sorted from PBMCs, sampled about 2 weeks after the first yellow fever vaccination. The receptors here all came from a man aged 18-30 years who received the YFV17D yellow fever vaccine. Both conserved end residues are part of each CDR3. The order of the fields is CDR3 protein, CDR3 DNA, D gene, V gene, J gene, clone size. A D gene is named only where the DNA matches it firmly. Size is stated for part of the rows, as once, few or many counts, or as a class when the clone is expanded.

CDR3aa: CASRPPASGADNEQFF
CDR3nt: TGTGCCAGCAGACCGCCGGCTAGCGGGGCTGACAATGAGCAGTTCTTC
d_gene: TRBD2
v_gene: TRBV12-3/TRBV12-4
j_gene: TRBJ2-1
abundance: many

CDR3aa: CASSAALEETQYF
CDR3nt: TGCGCCAGCAGCGCGGCACTGGAAGAGACCCAGTACTTC
d_gene: NA
v_gene: TRBV5-1
j_gene: TRBJ2-5
abundance: many

CDR3aa: CASRRFGNQETQYF
CDR3nt: TGTGCCAGCAGAAGATTTGGGAACCAAGAGACCCAGTACTTC
d_gene: NA
v_gene: TRBV25-1
j_gene: TRBJ2-5
abundance: few

CDR3aa: CASRQGANTEAFF
CDR3nt: TGTGCCAGCAGACAGGGGGCGAACACTGAAGCTTTCTTT
d_gene: TRBD1
v_gene: TRBV6-5
j_gene: TRBJ1-1
abundance: many

CDR3aa: CASRFPLAGGQETQYF
CDR3nt: TGTGCCAGCAGGTTCCCTCTAGCGGGGGGACAAGAGACCCAGTACTTC
d_gene: TRBD2
v_gene: TRBV7-2
j_gene: TRBJ2-5
abundance: NA

CDR3aa: CASSQDIRETSEFYNEQFF
CDR3nt: TGTGCCAGCAGCCAAGATATCAGGGAGACTAGCGAGTTCTACAATGAGCAGTTCTTC
d_gene: TRBD2
v_gene: TRBV3-1
j_gene: TRBJ2-1
abundance: many

CDR3aa: CASSLKRTGRDQETQYF
CDR3nt: TGCGCCAGCAGCTTGAAAAGGACAGGGAGAGACCAAGAGACCCAGTACTTC
d_gene: TRBD1
v_gene: TRBV5-1
j_gene: TRBJ2-5
abundance: many

CDR3aa: CASSQDPSGGAETQYF
CDR3nt: TGCGCCAGCAGCCAAGATCCTAGCGGGGGGGCAGAGACCCAGTACTTC
d_gene: TRBD2
v_gene: TRBV4-3
j_gene: TRBJ2-5
abundance: many

CDR3aa: CASSVGGRATNEKLFF
CDR3nt: TGTGCCAGCAGCGTAGGCGGCAGAGCAACTAATGAAAAACTGTTTTTT
d_gene: NA
v_gene: TRBV9
j_gene: TRBJ1-4
abundance: many

CDR3aa: CASGPGGSAYQETQYF
CDR3nt: TGCGCCAGCGGACCCGGGGGTAGCGCTTACCAAGAGACCCAGTACTTC
d_gene: NA
v_gene: TRBV5-1
j_gene: TRBJ2-5
abundance: many

CDR3aa: CASSHGTVYNSPLHF
CDR3nt: TGTGCCAGCAGCCACGGGACGGTCTATAATTCACCCCTCCACTTT
d_gene: NA
v_gene: TRBV12-3/TRBV12-4
j_gene: TRBJ1-6
abundance: many

CDR3aa: CASSMGLTGNTIYF
CDR3nt: TGTGCCAGCAGCATGGGCCTCACAGGCAACACCATATATTTT
d_gene: NA
v_gene: TRBV7-2
j_gene: TRBJ1-3
abundance: many

CDR3aa: CSVEDQGFYEQYF
CDR3nt: TGCAGCGTTGAAGATCAAGGGTTCTACGAGCAGTACTTC
d_gene: NA
v_gene: TRBV29-1
j_gene: TRBJ2-7
abundance: many

CDR3aa: CASRGELANTGELFF
CDR3nt: TGTGCCAGCAGAGGCGAATTAGCGAACACCGGGGAGCTGTTTTTT
d_gene: NA
v_gene: TRBV14
j_gene: TRBJ2-2
abundance: many

CDR3aa: CATSNQGLNTEAFF
CDR3nt: TGTGCCACCAGCAATCAGGGGCTGAACACTGAAGCTTTCTTT
d_gene: NA
v_gene: TRBV15
j_gene: TRBJ1-1
abundance: many

CDR3aa: CSAGYSPWGAFF
CDR3nt: TGCAGTGCTGGGTATAGCCCGTGGGGAGCTTTCTTT
d_gene: NA
v_gene: TRBV20-1
j_gene: TRBJ1-1
abundance: NA

CDR3aa: CASSIWTSGGLTGELFF
CDR3nt: TGTGCCAGCAGTATATGGACTAGCGGGGGTCTAACCGGGGAGCTGTTTTTT
d_gene: TRBD2
v_gene: TRBV27
j_gene: TRBJ2-2
abundance: many

CDR3aa: CASSRSESSGATDTQYF
CDR3nt: TGTGCCAGCAGCCGATCCGAGTCTAGCGGGGCCACAGATACGCAGTATTTT
d_gene: TRBD2
v_gene: TRBV12-3/TRBV12-4
j_gene: TRBJ2-3
abundance: many

CDR3aa: CASSPTVGSGNTIYF
CDR3nt: TGTGCCAGCAGTCCAACTGTTGGGTCTGGAAACACCATATATTTT
d_gene: NA
v_gene: TRBV5-5
j_gene: TRBJ1-3
abundance: NA

CDR3aa: CASSVDGSQETQYF
CDR3nt: TGTGCCAGCAGCGTAGATGGGTCCCAAGAGACCCAGTACTTC
d_gene: NA
v_gene: TRBV9
j_gene: TRBJ2-5
abundance: many